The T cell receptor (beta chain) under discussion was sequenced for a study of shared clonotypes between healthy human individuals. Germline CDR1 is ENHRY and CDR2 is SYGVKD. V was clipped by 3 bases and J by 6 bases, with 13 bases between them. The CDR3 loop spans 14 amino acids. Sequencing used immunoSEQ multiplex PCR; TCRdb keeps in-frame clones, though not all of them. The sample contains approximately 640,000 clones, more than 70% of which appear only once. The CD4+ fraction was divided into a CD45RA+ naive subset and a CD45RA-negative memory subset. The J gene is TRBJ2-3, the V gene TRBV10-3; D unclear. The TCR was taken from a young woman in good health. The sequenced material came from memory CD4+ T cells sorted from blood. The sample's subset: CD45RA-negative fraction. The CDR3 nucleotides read TGTGCCATCAGTGATTACGGTACCGGCGATACGCAGTATTTT. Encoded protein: CAISDYGTGDTQYF.